The 14 T cell receptor beta chains below all came from one sample that was sequenced in a study of T cell clonality in common variable immunodeficiency. Data came from immunoSEQ multiplex PCR; TCRdb stores just in-frame clones and leaves some out. This sample has about 47,000 clones, each found more than once. Input material: peripheral blood mononuclear cells. The receptors were gathered from a person between 18 and 75 years old in good health.

Many counts were recorded for this clone. The CDR3 end falls 3 residues outside the read, so it is completed with the germline J gene. The chain is built from TRBV20-1 and TRBJ1-1; tentative D call: TRBD1 (6 bases). This CDR3 contains 12 residues. From germline, CDR1 is DFQATT and CDR2 SNEGSKA (reference sequence). The V end was cut by 4 bases, the J end by 7 bases, with 13 bases between. The chain's CDR3 is CSAIIEGVEAFF. The covered CDR3 bases are TGCAGTGCTATTATCGAGGGGGTTGAA.

There are many counts of this clone. The sequence runs out 3 residues before the end of the CDR3; the remainder is reconstructed from the germline J gene. The chain has TRBV19 and TRBJ2-6; perhaps TRBD2 as D (6 bases). Between the trimmed V and J ends, which lost 1 base and 3 bases, there was a span of 10 bases. The CDR3 loop spans 16 amino acids. CDR1 and CDR2 (germline): LNHDA, SQIVND (reference sequence). CDR3: CASSIGRGGGANVLTF. The sequenced part of the CDR3 DNA is TGTGCCAGTAGTATAGGGCGGGGTGGTGGGGCCAACGTC.

This clone was detected many times. The DNA ends 3 residues before the CDR3 does, and the rest of the CDR3 is filled in from the germline J gene. The chain couples TRBV7-9 to TRBJ1-3; 9 bases align to TRBD1. This CDR3 region has 14 residues. V trimming: 1 base; J trimming: 8 bases; junction bases outside the gene matches: 3. Germline lookup yields CDR1 SEHNR and CDR2 FQNEAQ (reference sequence). The CDR3 spells CASSLGDRADTIYF. The CDR3 DNA, read in part, is TGTGCCAGCAGCTTAGGGGACAGGGCAGACACC.

This clone was found many times. The read ends 3 residues shy of where the CDR3 ends; the end is completed using the germline J gene. The rearrangement links TRBV5-6 to TRBJ1-5; no definite D call. The V end lost 1 base, the J end lost 5 bases, and 10 bases lay between the germline ends. The CDR3 has 14 residues. The germline gives CDR1 SGHDT, CDR2 YYEEEE. The sequenced CDR3 bases are TGTGCCAGCAGCTTGCGGCGGATTGATCAGCCC. Its protein product is CASSLRRIDQP. The CDR3 as a whole reads CASSLRRIDQPQHF.

This clone showed up many times. Coverage ceases 3 residues before the CDR3 finishes, and the germline J gene fills in the end. The rearrangement uses TRBV20-1 and TRBJ2-7, with D perhaps TRBD1 (5 bases). Germline V CDR1 and CDR2: DFQATT, SNEGSKA (reference sequence). The CDR3 covers 13 residues. V was clipped by 4 bases and J by 3 bases, with 13 bases between them. CDR3 DNA, as far as it was read: TGCAGTGCTAAAGGGGTATTGGACTACGAG. As protein: CSAKGVLDYE. The CDR3 as a whole reads CSAKGVLDYEQYF.

A note on this clone: Read coverage stops 3 residues before the CDR3 terminus; the germline J gene supplies the remainder. The V call is TRBV19, the J call TRBJ1-5; 7 bases are shared with TRBD1. The CDR3 is 14 amino acids. The V gene's germline CDR1 is LNHDA and CDR2 SQIVND (reference sequence). J gave up 2 bases and V 5 bases, and 3 bases lay outside the gene matches. Incomplete CDR3 DNA: TGTGCCAGTAGTGACCAGGGGGGCAATCAGCCC. Protein product: CASSDQGGNQP. The entire CDR3 protein reads CASSDQGGNQPQHF.

At least ten counts were recorded for this clone. From the germline J gene comes the end of the CDR3, since the read stops 3 residues before it. V usage is TRBV7-8 and J usage is TRBJ1-2, with a possible D match to TRBD1 (6 bases). The CDR3 spans 15 residues. V was cut by 1 base and J by 7 bases, with 16 bases left in between. Germline V gives CDR1 SGHVS, CDR2 FQNEAQ. The CDR3 is CASSLGSPGEGGYTF. The CDR3 bases that were read are TGTGCCAGCAGCTTAGGTTCTCCAGGGGAGGGTGGC.

This clone was counted at least ten times. The DNA ends 3 residues before the CDR3 does, and the rest of the CDR3 is filled in from the germline J gene. V is TRBV7-3 and J is TRBJ1-5, with 8 nucleotides matching TRBD1. In germline, CDR1 is SGHTA, CDR2 FQGTGA. V dropped 4 bases and J dropped 7; count of bases not matched to a gene: 3. The CDR3 is 13 residues long. CDR3 loop: CASSSYRGQPQHF. Incomplete CDR3 DNA: TGTGCCAGCAGCTCCTACAGGGGGCAGCCC.

This clone was detected many times. Read sequence stops 3 residues before the CDR3 end, and the germline J gene provides the missing end. V and J are TRBV23-1 and TRBJ2-1; 15 bases line up with TRBD2. TRBV23-1 is labeled an ORF, and its function is uncertain. The CDR3 spans 16 residues. V was clipped by 4 bases and J by 6 bases; unmatched bases: 4. CDR3 residues: CASSRGTSGGFNEQFF. The CDR3 DNA, read in part, is TGCGCCAGCAGTCGAGGGACTAGCGGGGGGTTCAATGAG.

Ten or more counts support this clone. The sequenced fragment ends 3 residues before the CDR3 boundary, so the rest is inferred from the germline J gene. The rearrangement links TRBV20-1 to TRBJ2-3; TRBD2 matches 8 bases. The ends lost 3 bases at V and 3 bases at J; junction bases unmatched: 14. CDR3 length: 17 residues. Germline V gives CDR1 DFQATT, CDR2 SNEGSKA (reference sequence). This CDR3 reads CSASSSGSIYGTDTQYF. CDR3 bases read: TGCAGTGCTAGCTCCAGCGGGAGTATATATGGGACAGATACG.

This clone was seen ten or more times. From the germline J gene comes the end of the CDR3, since the read stops 3 residues before it. This sequence joins TRBV30 and TRBJ2-3; 8 positions agree with TRBD2. Germline CDR1 GTSNPN, CDR2 SVGIG (reference sequence). Losses at the gene ends were 2 bases for V and 2 bases for J; bases not matched to a gene: 6. The CDR3 totals 15 residues. The sequenced part of the CDR3 DNA is TGTGCCTGGAGTCCCAGCGGGAGTTCCACAGATACG. Translating gives CAWSPSGSSTDT. Given in full, the CDR3 is CAWSPSGSSTDTQYF.

Only a few counts were recorded for this clone. The CDR3 end lies 3 residues beyond the end of the read and is filled in from the germline J gene. This chain uses TRBV5-1 with TRBJ1-4, with D maybe TRBD1 (5 bases). This CDR3 contains 14 residues. Germline loops: CDR1 SGHRS, CDR2 YFSETQ. The CDR3: CASSLSDSNSPLFF. The CDR3 bases that were read are TGCGCCAGCAGCTTGAGTGACAGCAATTCACCA.

The sample holds a few counts of this clone. The read falls 3 residues short of the CDR3 end, and the missing part is taken from the germline J gene. This chain uses TRBV19 with TRBJ2-2; TRBD1 matches at 8 bases. The CDR3 runs to 15 residues. Trimming removed 1 base from V and 8 bases from J; junction bases left unmatched: 6. Germline values: CDR1 LNHDA, CDR2 SQIVND (reference sequence). CDR3 region: CASSIVPGGRGELFF. CDR3 DNA, as far as it was read: TGTGCCAGTAGTATAGTTCCAGGGGGCAGAGGGGAG. Using reference TRBV19 and TRBJ2-2 for the parts outside the CDR3, the full variable domain is DGGITQSPKYLFRKEGQNVTLSCEQNLNHDAMYWYRQDPGQGLRLIYYSQIVNDFQKGDIAEGYSVSREKKESFPLTVTSAQKNPTAFYLCASSIVPGGRGELFFGEGSRLTVL.

This clone showed up many times. The junction shows a germline mismatch at one end, possibly a read error. The read finishes 3 residues shy of the CDR3 end, and the germline J gene is used to complete it. This same CDR3 is encoded by further DNA sequences in the sample. V and J are TRBV5-4 and TRBJ1-3; possible D gene TRBD1, 6 bases. Germline V gene lookup returns CDR1 SGHNT and CDR2 YYREEE (reference sequence). This CDR3 is 15 amino acids long. The part of the CDR3 DNA that was read is TGTGCCAGCAGCCTCAAACAGGGTTTCGGAAACACG. It specifies CASSLKQGFGNT. The full CDR3 sequence reads CASSLKQGFGNTIYF. Combining the CDR3 with reference TRBV5-4 and TRBJ1-3 gives the whole variable domain ETGVTQSPTHLIKTRGQQVTLRCSSQSGHNTVSWYQQALGQGPQFIFQYYREEENGRGNFPPRFSGLQFPNYSSELNVNALELDDSALYLCASSLKQGFGNTIYFGEGSWLTVV.